Detailed here is one TCR beta chain. Its antigen remains unidentified. Only in-frame clones appear in the TCRdb table, and some are missing; sequencing was by immunoSEQ multiplex PCR. The profile covers about 99,000 clones, with 88% appearing a single time and over 6.5% taken by the ten largest. The entry originates in a study of T cell responses to AZD1222 COVID-19 vaccine. The study, taken as a whole, reports: The study identified only six AZD1222 recipients as seropositive at baseline. Nearly half of spike-specific TCRs reportedly go after variant regions that carry no mutations. Clonal diversity may have been underestimated in mostly white British donors.

J gave up 6 bases and V 3 bases, and 13 bases lay outside the gene matches. CDR3 length: 16 residues. Germline assignment: CDR1 MNHEY and CDR2 SMNVEV (reference sequence). The V and J genes are TRBV27 and TRBJ1-2, with TRBD1 matching 7 bases. The material sequenced was peripheral blood, taken on day 0 of AZD1222 vaccination. The sequence derives from an adult in good health. The CDR3 region has the DNA TGTGCCAGCAGTTTCCGAATGACAGGGAGGGGAAATGGCTACACCTTC. Protein sequence: CASSFRMTGRGNGYTF.